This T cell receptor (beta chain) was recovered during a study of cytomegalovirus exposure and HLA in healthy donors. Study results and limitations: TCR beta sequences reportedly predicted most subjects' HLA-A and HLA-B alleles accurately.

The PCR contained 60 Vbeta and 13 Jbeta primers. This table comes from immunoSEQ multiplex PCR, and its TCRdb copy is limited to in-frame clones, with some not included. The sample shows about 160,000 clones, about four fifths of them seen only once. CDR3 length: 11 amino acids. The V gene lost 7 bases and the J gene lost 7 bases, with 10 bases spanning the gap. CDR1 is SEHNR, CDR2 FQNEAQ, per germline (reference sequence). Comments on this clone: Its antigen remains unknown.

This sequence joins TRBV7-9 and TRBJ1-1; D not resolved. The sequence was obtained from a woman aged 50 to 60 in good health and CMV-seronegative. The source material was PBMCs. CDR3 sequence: CASTPQNEAFF. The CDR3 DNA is TGTGCCAGCACCCCCCAGAATGAAGCTTTCTTT.